The 29 T cell receptor beta chains below come from one sample, sequenced in a study of blood T cell repertoires in COVID-19. Measured with immunoSEQ multiplex PCR; TCRdb has only the in-frame clones, and not every one. The data show fewer than 600,000 clones, with around 87% seen just once and 1.5% to 2% held by the top ten. Sequenced: PBMCs or T cells enriched from blood (not recorded which). These receptors came from a woman between 40 and 50 years old who had recovered from COVID-19.

The chain links TRBV5-1 to TRBJ2-1, with TRBD2 identical over 7 bases. With V trimmed by 0 bases and J by 7 bases, 10 bases remained unmatched. CDR1 is SGHRS, CDR2 YFSETQ, per germline. The CDR3 has 16 residues. In DNA, the CDR3 is TGCGCCAGCAGCTTGGATCCAGCGGGAATCGGGAATGAGCAGTTCTTC. The encoded protein is CASSLDPAGIGNEQFF.

Here the CDR3 DNA reads TGTGCCAGCAGCTTAGGAGGGAGGGCCGTCTACGAGCAGTACTTC. Protein: CASSLGGRAVYEQYF. The chain couples TRBV7-2 to TRBJ2-7; 7 nucleotides agree with TRBD2. Per the germline V gene, CDR1 is SGHTA and CDR2 is FQGNSA. The CDR3 is 15 residues long. The ends lost 1 base at V and 3 bases at J; junction bases unmatched: 6.

The CDR3 region is CASSSQAPSYNEQFF. The DNA for the CDR3 is TGTGCCAGCAGCTCACAGGCTCCCTCCTACAATGAGCAGTTCTTC. The rearrangement uses TRBV25-1 and TRBJ2-1, with a tentative D call TRBD1 (5 bases). The germline V and J ends were trimmed by 6 bases and 0 bases, with 12 bases remaining between them. Germline values: CDR1 MGHDK, CDR2 SYGVNS. The CDR3 contains 15 residues.

The genes are TRBV2 and TRBJ2-7, with 10 bases that match TRBD1. Germline V CDR1 and CDR2: SNHLY, FYNNEI. The CDR3 consists of 15 residues. Losses at the gene ends were 6 bases for V and 6 bases for J; bases not matched to a gene: 11. The CDR3 loop is CASSLRGQGNIEQYF. In DNA form, the CDR3 reads TGTGCCAGCAGCCTAAGGGGACAGGGGAACATCGAGCAGTACTTC.

The rearrangement joins TRBV5-4 to TRBJ1-1; possible D gene TRBD1, 6 bases. The germline V gene encodes CDR1 SGHNT and CDR2 YYREEE (reference sequence). This CDR3 is built from 16 residues. The V and J ends lost 4 bases and 4 bases respectively, with 20 bases between them. Here the CDR3 reads CASSPGGIGGGTEAFF. The DNA for the CDR3 is TGTGCCAGCAGCCCGGGGGGGATAGGGGGAGGCACTGAAGCTTTCTTT. Full variable domain (outside the CDR3, taken from reference TRBV5-4 and TRBJ1-1): ETGVTQSPTHLIKTRGQQVTLRCSSQSGHNTVSWYQQALGQGPQFIFQYYREEENGRGNFPPRFSGLQFPNYSSELNVNALELDDSALYLCASSPGGIGGGTEAFFGQGTRLTVV.

V and J are TRBV15 and TRBJ2-5, with a weak D call TRBD2 (5 bases). Trimming removed 5 bases at V and 0 bases at J, with 7 bases between. The CDR3 length is 13 residues. Per the germline V gene, CDR1 is LNHNV and CDR2 is YYDKDF (reference sequence). Here the CDR3 reads CATSPDYQETQYF. CDR3 in DNA: TGTGCCACCAGCCCGGACTACCAAGAGACCCAGTACTTC.

The chain couples TRBV7-9 to TRBJ2-7, with 10 bases lining up with TRBD2. Germline V gives CDR1 SEHNR, CDR2 FQNEAQ (reference sequence). CDR3 length: 16 residues. V was clipped by 4 bases and J by 3 bases; unmatched bases: 9. The CDR3 protein is CASSSAGLALRYEQYF. As DNA, the CDR3 is TGTGCCAGCAGCTCTGCGGGACTAGCGTTGCGCTACGAGCAGTACTTC.

The CDR3 loop is CASSFLGALMNTEAFF. In nucleotides, the CDR3 is TGTGCCAGCAGCTTTTTGGGGGCGCTAATGAACACTGAAGCTTTCTTT. This chain links TRBV7-2 with TRBJ1-1, with a possible D match to TRBD1 (6 bases). Per germline, CDR1 SGHTA and CDR2 FQGNSA. This CDR3 region has 16 residues. Between the trimmed V and J ends, which lost 3 bases and 0 bases, there was a span of 14 bases. The whole variable domain, remainder taken from reference TRBV7-2 and TRBJ1-1, is GAGVSQSPSNKVTEKGKDVELRCDPISGHTALYWYRQSLGQGLEFLIYFQGNSAPDKSGLPSDRFSAERTGGSVSTLTIQRTQQEDSAVYLCASSFLGALMNTEAFFGQGTRLTVV.

The chain couples TRBV5-8 to TRBJ1-2, with no clear D. The ends were cut back, 4 bases at V and 7 bases at J, with 14 bases in the middle. Germline CDR1 is SGHTS and CDR2 is YDEGEE. The CDR3 sequence is 13 residues long. Written as DNA, the CDR3 is TGTGCCAGCAGCCAGCGGGCTGAGGTTGGCTACACCTTC. Residues: CASSQRAEVGYTF.

The rearrangement links TRBV7-9 to TRBJ2-1; TRBD2 matches 12 bases. The CDR3 runs to 17 residues. Germline trimming cut 10 bases from V and 2 bases from J; bases unmatched to any gene: 12. From germline, CDR1 is SEHNR and CDR2 FQNEAQ (reference sequence). The CDR3 coding sequence is TGTGCCACCGGCGGGACTAGCGGGCCAAAGGCCTACAATGAGCAGTTCTTC. It codes for CATGGTSGPKAYNEQFF.

The V call is TRBV27, the J call TRBJ1-5; maybe TRBD1 (6 bases). This CDR3 comprises 13 residues. Germline-derived CDR1 and CDR2 are MNHEY and SMNVEV (reference sequence). With 5 bases removed from V and 6 bases from J, the gap between germline ends came to 11 bases. In nucleotides, the CDR3 is TGTGCCAGCAGTAGTGGGGGCCGTCAGCCCCAGCATTTT. Its translation: CASSSGGRQPQHF.

J is TRBJ1-2 and V is TRBV27, with 8 nucleotides matching TRBD1. With 6 bases clipped from V and 6 bases from J, the junction kept 9 bases outside the gene matches. The length of the CDR3 is 14 residues. Looked up from germline, CDR1 is MNHEY and CDR2 is SMNVEV (reference sequence). Here the CDR3 reads CASSLIPGGHGYTF. The CDR3 nucleotides are TGTGCCAGCAGCCTGATTCCAGGGGGCCATGGCTACACCTTC.

The chain links TRBV7-9 to TRBJ2-5; TRBD2 aligns across 8 bases. CDR1 is SEHNR, CDR2 FQNEAQ, per germline (reference sequence). Trimming at V came to 5 bases and at J to 1 base, leaving 6 bases not matched to a gene. The CDR3 spans 15 residues. This CDR3 reads CASSPTGGTQETQYF. The CDR3 bases are TGTGCCAGCAGCCCGACGGGAGGGACCCAAGAGACCCAGTACTTC.

A word on this clone: Just one base apart from a much larger clone, this may be a read error. The chain joins TRBV11-3 to TRBJ1-4; D may be TRBD1 (5 bases). Germline V gene sequence: CDR1 SGHNT, CDR2 YENEEA. V was shortened by 8 bases and J by 1 base, with 8 bases between the two germline ends. The CDR3 length is 13 residues. The CDR3 DNA reads TGTGCCAGCCGGGGGGGAACTAATGAAAAACTGTTTTTT. Protein: CASRGGTNEKLFF.

There are a few counts of this clone. This sequence joins TRBV5-4 and TRBJ2-2; maybe TRBD1 (6 bases). The germline V gene has CDR1 SGHNT and CDR2 YYREEE (reference sequence). V lost 2 bases, J lost 5 bases, and 7 bases lay in between. This CDR3 spans 13 amino acids. CDR3 protein: CASSFRGTGELFF. DNA for the CDR3: TGTGCCAGCAGCTTTAGGGGGACCGGGGAGCTGTTTTTT.

The chain recombines TRBV10-2 with TRBJ2-5; 7 bases line up with TRBD1. Losses at the gene ends were 2 bases for V and 2 bases for J; bases not matched to a gene: 11. The germline CDR1 and CDR2 sequences are WSHSY and SAAADI. The CDR3 spans 17 residues. CDR3 sequence reads: CASSEPRFRQGQETQYF. In DNA, the CDR3 is TGCGCCAGCAGTGAGCCTAGATTCAGACAGGGACAAGAGACCCAGTACTTC.

This chain connects TRBV4-2 to TRBJ2-7, with 12 bases identical to TRBD2. Per the germline V gene, CDR1 is LGHNA and CDR2 is YNFKEQ. The CDR3 runs 17 residues. V lost 1 base to trimming and J lost 3 bases; unmatched junction nucleotides: 7. The CDR3 sequence: CASSQVHTGLAGYEQYF. As DNA, the CDR3 is TGTGCCAGCAGCCAAGTACATACGGGACTAGCGGGCTACGAGCAGTACTTC.

This chain uses TRBV7-2 with TRBJ2-1, with TRBD2 identical over 7 bases. Germline CDR1 SGHTA, CDR2 FQGNSA. The CDR3 consists of 13 residues. With V trimmed by 5 bases and J by 10 bases, 8 bases remained unmatched. DNA of the CDR3: TGTGCCAGCAGCAAGCGGGATGTTGGCGAGCAGTTCTTC. It specifies CASSKRDVGEQFF.

This chain connects TRBV2 to TRBJ2-3; TRBD2 aligns across 14 bases. CDR1 and CDR2 (germline): SNHLY, FYNNEI. There are 19 residues in the CDR3. After removal of 5 bases from V and 2 bases from J, the junction contained 12 bases not matched to a gene. The CDR3: CASSIGLAGGLRFTDTQYF. DNA for the CDR3: TGTGCCAGCAGTATCGGACTAGCGGGAGGCCTCAGATTCACAGATACGCAGTATTTT.

This sequence joins TRBV19 and TRBJ2-7, with TRBD2 identical over 10 bases. The CDR3 has 17 amino acids. The J segment lost 4 bases and the V segment lost 1 base, leaving 10 bases of the junction unmatched. Germline CDR1 and CDR2: LNHDA and SQIVND (reference sequence). Here the CDR3 DNA reads TGTGCCAGTAGTATAGCCACTAGCGGGACTAGCGCTTACGAGCAGTACTTC. It is translated as CASSIATSGTSAYEQYF.

To note about this clone: The junction differs from germline at one of its ends, possibly a read error. The CDR3 DNA reads TGTGCCAGCAGTTTGGACACCTATTCACCCCTCCACTTT. Translation: CASSLDTYSPLHF. V is TRBV5-4 and J is TRBJ1-6; possibly TRBD1 for D (5 bases). The CDR3 extends over 13 amino acids. The germline CDR1 and CDR2 sequences are SGHNT and YYREEE (reference sequence).

This chain connects TRBV19 to TRBJ1-1, with 9 nucleotides matching TRBD1. V gave up 5 bases and J gave up 4 bases; unmatched junction bases: 2. This CDR3 has 13 amino acids. Germline loops: CDR1 LNHDA, CDR2 SQIVND (reference sequence). Here the CDR3 reads CASSLGQGTEAFF. As DNA, the CDR3 is TGTGCCAGTAGTTTGGGACAGGGCACTGAAGCTTTCTTT.

V and J are TRBV29-1 and TRBJ2-2; TRBD1 matches at 8 bases. The V gene end was trimmed by 3 bases and the J gene end by 6 bases; junction bases not matched to a gene: 6. The germline gives CDR1 SQVTM, CDR2 ANQGSEA. The CDR3 extends over 14 amino acids. CDR3 in amino acids: CSVDRQGASGELFF. The CDR3 bases are TGCAGCGTTGACCGGCAGGGGGCATCCGGGGAGCTGTTTTTT.

V is TRBV7-9 and J is TRBJ2-5, with TRBD2 as a possible D gene (5 bases). Looked up from germline, CDR1 is SEHNR and CDR2 is FQNEAQ (reference sequence). This CDR3 is 17 amino acids long. The V gene lost 5 bases and the J gene lost 5 bases, with 24 bases spanning the gap. The CDR3 region has the DNA TGTGCCAGCAGCCGTGGGATGGTGGAGGAGCCTCTGGAGACCCAGTACTTC. Protein product: CASSRGMVEEPLETQYF. Looking up the rest from reference TRBV7-9 and TRBJ2-5 gives the full variable domain: DTGVSQNPRHKITKRGQNVTFRCDPISEHNRLYWYRQTLGQGPEFLTYFQNEAQLEKSRLLSDRFSAERPKGSFSTLEIQRTEQGDSAMYLCASSRGMVEEPLETQYFGPGTRLLVL.

The V gene is TRBV7-6, the J gene TRBJ1-2; possible D gene TRBD1, 6 bases. CDR1 is SGHVS, CDR2 FNYEAQ, per germline. V dropped 5 bases and J dropped 6 bases, with 25 bases sitting between them. The CDR3 is 17 amino acids. The CDR3 reads CASSPFDGPEDRHGYTF. The DNA of the CDR3 is TGTGCCAGCAGCCCATTCGACGGACCCGAAGACAGGCATGGCTACACCTTC. Filled out from reference TRBV7-6 and TRBJ1-2, the complete variable domain reads GAGVSQSPRYKVTKRGQDVALRCDPISGHVSLYWYRQALGQGPEFLTYFNYEAQQDKSGLPNDRFSAERPEGSISTLTIQRTEQRDSAMYRCASSPFDGPEDRHGYTFGSGTRLTVV.

The V and J genes are TRBV5-1 and TRBJ2-1, with D possibly matching TRBD2 (6 bases). This CDR3 contains 16 residues. In germline, CDR1 is SGHRS, CDR2 YFSETQ. V lost 2 bases and J lost 4, with 16 bases in between. This CDR3 is CASSFGGRGRYNEQFF. CDR3 DNA sequence: TGCGCCAGCAGCTTCGGCGGGCGGGGCCGTTACAATGAGCAGTTCTTC.

CDR3 DNA: TGTGCCAGCAGCCAAGCCCTAACTAGCGGCTACGAGCAGTACTTC. Translated, it gives CASSQALTSGYEQYF. The V call is TRBV3-1 (or the pseudogene TRBV3-2), the J call TRBJ2-7; 8 nucleotides agree with TRBD2. Germline loops: CDR1 LGHDT, CDR2 YNNKEL (reference sequence). CDR3 length equals 15 residues. Germline trimming cut 1 base from V and 3 bases from J; bases unmatched to any gene: 5.

The chain carries TRBV5-8 and TRBJ1-5; D remains ambiguous. Germline assignment: CDR1 SGHTS and CDR2 YDEGEE. V was clipped by 0 bases and J by 7 bases, with 14 bases between them. The length of the CDR3 is 15 residues. CDR3 sequence reads: CASSLDRGRRQPQHF. In nucleotides, the CDR3 is TGTGCCAGCAGCTTGGACCGAGGGAGGAGGCAGCCCCAGCATTTT.

The rearrangement uses TRBV27 and TRBJ1-6; 7 bases agree with TRBD1. The CDR3 runs 13 residues. The V and J ends lost 5 bases and 10 bases, in that order; junction bases with no gene match: 5. Germline CDR1 and CDR2: MNHEY and SMNVEV (reference sequence). The CDR3 loop is CASSITGDSPLHF. The DNA for the CDR3 is TGTGCCAGCAGTATTACAGGGGACTCACCCCTCCACTTT.